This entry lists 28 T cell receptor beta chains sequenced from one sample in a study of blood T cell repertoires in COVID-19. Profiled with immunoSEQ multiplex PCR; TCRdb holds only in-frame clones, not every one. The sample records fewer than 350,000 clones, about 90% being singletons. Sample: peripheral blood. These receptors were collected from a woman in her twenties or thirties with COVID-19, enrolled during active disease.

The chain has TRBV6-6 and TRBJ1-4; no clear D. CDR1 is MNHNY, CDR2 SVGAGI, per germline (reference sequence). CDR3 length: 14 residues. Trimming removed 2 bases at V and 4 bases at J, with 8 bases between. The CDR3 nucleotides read TGTGCCAGCAGTTACGTAGAATTTAATGAAAAACTGTTTTTT. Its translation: CASSYVEFNEKLFF.

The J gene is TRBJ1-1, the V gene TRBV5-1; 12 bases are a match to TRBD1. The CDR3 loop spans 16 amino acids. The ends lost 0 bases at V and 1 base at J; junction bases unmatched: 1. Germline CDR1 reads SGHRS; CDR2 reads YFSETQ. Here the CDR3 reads CASSLGDRGPNTEAFF. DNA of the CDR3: TGCGCCAGCAGCTTGGGGGACAGGGGGCCGAACACTGAAGCTTTCTTT.

CDR3 nucleotide sequence: TGTGCCAGCACCTCCGGGACAGCATTCTATGGCTACACCTTC. As protein: CASTSGTAFYGYTF. The chain uses TRBV7-9 and TRBJ1-2; 7 bases align to TRBD1. The CDR3 runs 14 residues. The junction had 9 bases not matched to a gene; V was cut back by 7 bases and J by 4 bases. The V gene's germline CDR1 is SEHNR and CDR2 FQNEAQ (reference sequence).

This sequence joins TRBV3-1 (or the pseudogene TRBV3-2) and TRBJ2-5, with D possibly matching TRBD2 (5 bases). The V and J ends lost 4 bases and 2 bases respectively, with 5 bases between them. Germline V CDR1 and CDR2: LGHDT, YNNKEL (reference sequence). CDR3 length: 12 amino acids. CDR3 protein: CASSLAQETQYF. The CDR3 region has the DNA TGTGCCAGCAGCCTAGCGCAAGAGACCCAGTACTTC.

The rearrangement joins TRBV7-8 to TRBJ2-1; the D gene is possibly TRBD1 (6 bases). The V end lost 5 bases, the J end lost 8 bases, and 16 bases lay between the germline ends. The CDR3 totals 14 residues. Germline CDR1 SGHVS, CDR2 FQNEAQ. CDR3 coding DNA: TGTGCCAGCAGCCAGAGGGGGTCGGTTGATGAGCAGTTCTTC. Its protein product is CASSQRGSVDEQFF.

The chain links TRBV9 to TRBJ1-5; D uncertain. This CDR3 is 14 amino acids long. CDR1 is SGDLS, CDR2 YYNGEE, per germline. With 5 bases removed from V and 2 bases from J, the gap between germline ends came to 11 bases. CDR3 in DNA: TGTGCCAGCAGTTCTAGAGGTGGCAATCAGCCCCAGCATTTT. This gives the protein CASSSRGGNQPQHF.

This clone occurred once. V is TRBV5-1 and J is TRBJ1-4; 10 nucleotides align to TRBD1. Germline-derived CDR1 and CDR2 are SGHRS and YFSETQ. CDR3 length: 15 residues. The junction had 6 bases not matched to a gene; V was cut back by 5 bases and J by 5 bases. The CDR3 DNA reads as TGCGCCAGCAGACCATGGACAGGGGGGAATGAAAAACTGTTTTTT. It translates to CASRPWTGGNEKLFF.

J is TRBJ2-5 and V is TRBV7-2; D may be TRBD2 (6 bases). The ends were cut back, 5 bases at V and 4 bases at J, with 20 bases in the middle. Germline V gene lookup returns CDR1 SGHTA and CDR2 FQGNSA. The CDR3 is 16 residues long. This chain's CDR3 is CASSPVGLATTETQYF. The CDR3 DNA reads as TGTGCCAGCAGCCCCGTGGGGCTAGCGACCACAGAGACCCAGTACTTC.

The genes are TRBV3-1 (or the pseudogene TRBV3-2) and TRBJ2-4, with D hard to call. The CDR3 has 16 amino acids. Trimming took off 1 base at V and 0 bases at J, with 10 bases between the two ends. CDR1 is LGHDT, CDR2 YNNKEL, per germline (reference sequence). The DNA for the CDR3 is TGTGCCAGCAGCCAAGTCGTGAGTAGAGCCAAAAACATTCAGTACTTC. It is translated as CASSQVVSRAKNIQYF.

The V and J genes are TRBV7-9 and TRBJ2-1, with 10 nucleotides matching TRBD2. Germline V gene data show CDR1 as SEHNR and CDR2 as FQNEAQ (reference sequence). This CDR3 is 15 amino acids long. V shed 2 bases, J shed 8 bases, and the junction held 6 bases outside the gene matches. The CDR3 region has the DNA TGTGCCAGCAGCTTACAAGCGGGGGGGCCGGATGAGCAGTTCTTC. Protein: CASSLQAGGPDEQFF.

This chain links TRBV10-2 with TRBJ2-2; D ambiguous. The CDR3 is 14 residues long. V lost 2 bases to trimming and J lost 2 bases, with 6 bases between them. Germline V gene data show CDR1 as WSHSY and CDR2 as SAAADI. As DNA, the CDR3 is TGCGCCAGCAGTGAGAACAGTAACACCGGGGAGCTGTTTTTT. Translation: CASSENSNTGELFF.

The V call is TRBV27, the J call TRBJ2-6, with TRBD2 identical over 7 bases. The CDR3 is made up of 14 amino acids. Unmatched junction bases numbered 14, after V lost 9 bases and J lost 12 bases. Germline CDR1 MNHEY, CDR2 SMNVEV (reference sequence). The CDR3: CASGGGGPSAVLTF. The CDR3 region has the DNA TGTGCCAGTGGGGGGGGAGGGCCGAGTGCCGTCCTGACTTTC.

CDR3 in DNA: TGTGCCAGCATCCTACGGACAGGGCCTATCACCGGGGAGCTGTTTTTT. Protein product: CASILRTGPITGELFF. The chain has TRBV2 and TRBJ2-2; 8 nucleotides line up with TRBD1. V lost 7 bases to trimming and J lost 4 bases; unmatched junction nucleotides: 11. CDR1 is SNHLY and CDR2 is FYNNEI in the germline V gene. The CDR3 extends over 16 amino acids.

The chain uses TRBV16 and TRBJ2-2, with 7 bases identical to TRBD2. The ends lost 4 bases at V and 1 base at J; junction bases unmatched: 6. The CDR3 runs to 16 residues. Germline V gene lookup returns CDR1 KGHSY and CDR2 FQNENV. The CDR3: CASSLGLGMNTGELFF. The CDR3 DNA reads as TGTGCCAGCAGCCTAGGACTAGGAATGAACACCGGGGAGCTGTTTTTT.

The chain's CDR3 is CASTSPDGASGVHIDTQYF. The CDR3 DNA sequence: TGTGCCAGCACCTCCCCGGATGGGGCCAGCGGGGTGCACATCGATACGCAGTATTTT. V usage is TRBV5-4 and J usage is TRBJ2-3, with 7 bases matching TRBD2. Unmatched junction bases numbered 25, after V lost 6 bases and J lost 6 bases. CDR1 SGHNT and CDR2 YYREEE come from the germline V gene (reference sequence). The CDR3 is 19 residues long.

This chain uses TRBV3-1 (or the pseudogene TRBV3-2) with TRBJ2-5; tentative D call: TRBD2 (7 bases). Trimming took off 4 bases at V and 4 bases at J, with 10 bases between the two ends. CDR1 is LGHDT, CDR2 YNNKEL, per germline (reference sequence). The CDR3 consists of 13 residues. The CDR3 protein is CASSPRGGETQYF. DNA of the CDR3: TGTGCCAGCAGCCCGAGGGGGGGAGAGACCCAGTACTTC.

DNA of the CDR3: TGTGCCAGCAGTCCCAATTTTGCGGGGGGGCTGGGCGGAGAGACCCAGTACTTC. The encoded protein is CASSPNFAGGLGGETQYF. The V gene is TRBV7-8, the J gene TRBJ2-5; TRBD2 aligns across 9 bases. The J segment lost 4 bases and the V segment lost 6 bases, leaving 18 bases of the junction unmatched. The CDR3 runs 18 residues. Germline CDR1 SGHVS, CDR2 FQNEAQ. Together with reference TRBV7-8 and TRBJ2-5, the CDR3 gives the full variable domain: GAGVSQSPRYKVAKRGQDVALRCDPISGHVSLFWYQQALGQGPEFLTYFQNEAQLDKSGLPSDRFFAERPEGSVSTLKIQRTQQEDSAVYLCASSPNFAGGLGGETQYFGPGTRLLVL.

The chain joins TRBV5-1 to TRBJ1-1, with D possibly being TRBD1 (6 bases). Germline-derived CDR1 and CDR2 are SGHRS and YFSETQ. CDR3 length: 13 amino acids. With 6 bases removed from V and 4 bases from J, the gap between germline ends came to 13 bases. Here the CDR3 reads CASTTGMGTEAFF. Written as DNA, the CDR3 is TGCGCCAGCACAACAGGGATGGGCACTGAAGCTTTCTTT.

The CDR3: CAWVLGGNTEAFF. Written as DNA, the CDR3 is TGTGCCTGGGTCCTAGGGGGGAACACTGAAGCTTTCTTT. The rearrangement uses TRBV30 and TRBJ1-1; the D gene is possibly TRBD1 (6 bases). The CDR3 is 13 residues long. V lost 5 bases, J lost 1 base, and 11 bases lay in between. Germline CDR1 reads GTSNPN; CDR2 reads SVGIG (reference sequence).

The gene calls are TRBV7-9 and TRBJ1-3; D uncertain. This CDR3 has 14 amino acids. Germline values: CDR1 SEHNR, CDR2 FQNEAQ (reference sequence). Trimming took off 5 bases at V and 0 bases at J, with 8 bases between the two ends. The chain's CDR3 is CASSREGSGNTIYF. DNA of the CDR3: TGTGCCAGCAGCCGTGAGGGCTCTGGAAACACCATATATTTT.

The CDR3 nucleotides read TGTGCCAGCGGGAGCTCCCAGGCCGGGGAGCTGTTTTTT. Its translation: CASGSSQAGELFF. The chain uses TRBV6-5 and TRBJ2-2; possible D gene TRBD2, 5 bases. The CDR3 is 13 amino acids. Deletions cut 8 bases from V and 6 bases from J, with 13 bases between. CDR1 and CDR2 (germline): MNHEY, SVGAGI.

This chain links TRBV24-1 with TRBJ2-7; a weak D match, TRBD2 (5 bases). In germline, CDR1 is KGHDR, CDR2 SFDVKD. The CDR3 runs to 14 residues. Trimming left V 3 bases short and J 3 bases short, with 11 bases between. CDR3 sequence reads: CATSDPGMRYEQYF. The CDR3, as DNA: TGTGCCACCAGTGATCCCGGGATGCGCTACGAGCAGTACTTC.

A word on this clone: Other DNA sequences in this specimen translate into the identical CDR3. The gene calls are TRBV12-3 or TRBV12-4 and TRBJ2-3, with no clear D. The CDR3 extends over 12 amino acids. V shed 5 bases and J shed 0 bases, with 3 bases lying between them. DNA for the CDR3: TGTGCCAGCAGTCCTAGCACAGATACGCAGTATTTT. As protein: CASSPSTDTQYF.

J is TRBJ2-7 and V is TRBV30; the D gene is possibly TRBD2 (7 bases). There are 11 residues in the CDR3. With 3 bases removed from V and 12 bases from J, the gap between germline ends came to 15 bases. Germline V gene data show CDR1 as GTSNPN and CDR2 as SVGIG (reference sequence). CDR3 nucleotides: TGTGCCTGGAGAAGATCGGGGGGCGTGTACTTC. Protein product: CAWRRSGGVYF.

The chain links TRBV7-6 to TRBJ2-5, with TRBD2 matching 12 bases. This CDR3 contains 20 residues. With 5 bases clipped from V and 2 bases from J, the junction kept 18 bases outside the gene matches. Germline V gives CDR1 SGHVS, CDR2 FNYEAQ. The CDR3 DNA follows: TGTGCCAGCAGCCCCCACCCCACCCCCCTCCTAGCGGGGGGGCAAGAGACCCAGTACTTC. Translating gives CASSPHPTPLLAGGQETQYF.

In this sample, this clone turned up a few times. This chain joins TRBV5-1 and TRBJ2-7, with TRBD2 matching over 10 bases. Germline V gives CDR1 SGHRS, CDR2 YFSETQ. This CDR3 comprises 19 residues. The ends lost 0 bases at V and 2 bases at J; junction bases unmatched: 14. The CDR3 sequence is CASSLGPSSGGTIPYEQYF. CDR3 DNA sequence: TGCGCCAGCAGCTTGGGCCCCTCTAGCGGGGGAACAATCCCCTACGAGCAGTACTTC.

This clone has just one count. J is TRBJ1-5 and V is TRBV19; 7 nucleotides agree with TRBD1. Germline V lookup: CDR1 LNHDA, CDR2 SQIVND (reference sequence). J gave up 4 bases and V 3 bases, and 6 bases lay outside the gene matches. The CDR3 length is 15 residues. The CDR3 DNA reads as TGTGCCAGTAGTATGTCGGGACAGCGAAATCAGCCCCAGCATTTT. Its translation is CASSMSGQRNQPQHF.

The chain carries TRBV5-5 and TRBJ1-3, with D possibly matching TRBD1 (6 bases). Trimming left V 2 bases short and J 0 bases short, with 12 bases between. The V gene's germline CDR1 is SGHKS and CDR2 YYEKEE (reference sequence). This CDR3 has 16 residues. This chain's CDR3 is CASSFTPQGSGNTIYF. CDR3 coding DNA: TGTGCCAGCAGCTTTACCCCACAGGGCTCTGGAAACACCATATATTTT.